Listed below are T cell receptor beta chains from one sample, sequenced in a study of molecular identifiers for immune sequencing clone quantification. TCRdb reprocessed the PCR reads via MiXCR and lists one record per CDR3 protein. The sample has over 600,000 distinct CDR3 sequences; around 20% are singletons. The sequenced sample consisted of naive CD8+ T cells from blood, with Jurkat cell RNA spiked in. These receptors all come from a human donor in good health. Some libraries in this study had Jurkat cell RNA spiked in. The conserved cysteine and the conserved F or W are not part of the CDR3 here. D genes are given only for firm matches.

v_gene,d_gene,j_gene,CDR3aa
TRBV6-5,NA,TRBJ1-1,ASTEGPNTEAF
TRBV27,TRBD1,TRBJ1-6,ASSYGTGPLH
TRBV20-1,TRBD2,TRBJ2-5,SASWGLAGEETQY
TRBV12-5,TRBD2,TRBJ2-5,ASGAGVGETQY
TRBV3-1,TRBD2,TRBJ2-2,ASSQVAGVVTGELF
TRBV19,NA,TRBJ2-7,ASSIAGRAAYEQY
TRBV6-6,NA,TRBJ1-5,ASSYSGQGNQPQH
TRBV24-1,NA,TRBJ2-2,ATKGGSTGELF
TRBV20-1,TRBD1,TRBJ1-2,SARNPRDSYNYGYT
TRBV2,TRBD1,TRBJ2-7,ASSGTGQGAYEQY
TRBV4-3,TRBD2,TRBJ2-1,ASSPQLGLAGWESYNEQF
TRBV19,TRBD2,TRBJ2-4,ASSIEGLAGGLPKNIQY
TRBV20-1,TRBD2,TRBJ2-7,SARLLAGGSEQY
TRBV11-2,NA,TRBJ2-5,ASSLSSVKETQY
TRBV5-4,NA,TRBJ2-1,ASSLWGSNNEQF
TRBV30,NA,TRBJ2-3,AWTQGGASTDTQY
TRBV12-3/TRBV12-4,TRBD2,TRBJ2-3,ASSVRGGFTDTQY
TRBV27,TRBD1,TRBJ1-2,ASSYGQGISYGYT
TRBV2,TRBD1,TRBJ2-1,ASSENRDPRGYNEQF
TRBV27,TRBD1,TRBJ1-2,ASSLDWTGHAYGYT
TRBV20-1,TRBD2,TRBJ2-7,SAPGTLAGGTSSYEQY
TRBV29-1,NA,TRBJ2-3,SVERGARADTQY
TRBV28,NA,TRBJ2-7,ASSQVDNQRTYEQY
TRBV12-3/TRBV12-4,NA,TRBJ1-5,ASSPIDPLGSSNQPQH
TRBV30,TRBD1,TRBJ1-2,AWTGGGYGYT
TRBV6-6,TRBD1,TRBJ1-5,ASSSGQGDRPQH
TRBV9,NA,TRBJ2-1,ASSVEVVRPYSGEQF
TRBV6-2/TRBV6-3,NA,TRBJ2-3,ASSPTTRAGEDTQY
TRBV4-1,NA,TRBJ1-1,ASSQVYTEAF
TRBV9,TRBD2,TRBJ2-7,ASSVGSGRPYEQY
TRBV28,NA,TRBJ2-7,ASTVGGSSYEQY
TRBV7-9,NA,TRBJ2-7,ASSLVEGPNTYEQY
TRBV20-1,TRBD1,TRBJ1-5,SARTGFLNQPQH
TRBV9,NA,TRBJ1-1,ASSPRGLGNTEAF